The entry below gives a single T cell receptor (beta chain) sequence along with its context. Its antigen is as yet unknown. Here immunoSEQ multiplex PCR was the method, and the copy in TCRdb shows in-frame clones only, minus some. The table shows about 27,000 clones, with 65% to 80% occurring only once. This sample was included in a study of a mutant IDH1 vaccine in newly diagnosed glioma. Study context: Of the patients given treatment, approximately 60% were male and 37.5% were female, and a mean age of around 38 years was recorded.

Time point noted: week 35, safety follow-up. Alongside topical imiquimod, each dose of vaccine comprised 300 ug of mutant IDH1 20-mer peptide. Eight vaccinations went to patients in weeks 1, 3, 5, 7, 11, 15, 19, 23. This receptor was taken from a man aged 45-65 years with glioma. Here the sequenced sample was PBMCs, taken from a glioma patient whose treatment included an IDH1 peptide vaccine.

The DNA for the CDR3 is TGTGCCAGCAGCTTAGTTGGCAGTTCTCATGCAACTAATGAAAAACTGTTTTTT. Translating gives CASSLVGSSHATNEKLFF. V usage is TRBV7-9 and J usage is TRBJ1-4; unclear D gene. The CDR3 contains 18 residues. Germline assignment: CDR1 SEHNR and CDR2 FQNEAQ (reference sequence). Trimming stripped 1 base from V and 0 bases from J, with 15 bases between.